This T cell receptor beta chain was recorded in a study of cytomegalovirus exposure and HLA in healthy donors. There are 12 residues in the CDR3. From germline, CDR1 is ENHRY and CDR2 SYGVKD. The V and J ends lost 2 bases and 3 bases respectively, with 5 bases between them. Primers: 60 Vbeta forward and 13 Jbeta reverse. TCRdb's table, derived via immunoSEQ multiplex PCR, lists solely in-frame clones and lacks some. Of around 200,000 clones in the sample, roughly three quarters were seen once. Material for sequencing was PBMCs. The TCR originated in a man aged 50 or older in good health and CMV-seronegative. The chain recombines TRBV10-3 with TRBJ2-7; D call uncertain. Here the CDR3 reads CAISEELYEQYF. DNA of the CDR3: TGTGCCATCAGTGAGGAACTCTACGAGCAGTACTTC.